The 6 T cell receptor beta chains given below trace back to one sample, sequenced in a study of cytomegalovirus exposure and HLA in healthy donors. The data were produced by immunoSEQ multiplex PCR, yet TCRdb's version contains in-frame clones alone and is incomplete. The sample consists of 90,000 to 100,000 clones, about 83% of them appearing once. The material sequenced was PBMCs. Receptors originate from a woman aged 25-40 years in good health and CMV-seronegative.

The J gene is TRBJ2-7, the V gene TRBV2; 9 positions agree with TRBD1. After removal of 6 bases from V and 0 bases from J, the junction contained 12 bases not matched to a gene. This CDR3 contains 17 residues. Per germline, CDR1 SNHLY and CDR2 FYNNEI. The CDR3 DNA is TGTGCCAGCAGCGTTGCCGGACAGGGGTATACCTCCTACGAGCAGTACTTC. It is translated as CASSVAGQGYTSYEQYF.

The chain is built from TRBV6-1 and TRBJ2-4; no clear D. Per the germline V gene, CDR1 is MNHNS and CDR2 is SASEGT. Trimming took off 4 bases at V and 0 bases at J, with 7 bases between the two ends. The CDR3 has 14 residues. The CDR3 sequence: CASSVELAKNIQYF. The CDR3 DNA reads TGTGCCAGCAGTGTAGAATTAGCCAAAAACATTCAGTACTTC.

This clone was observed a single time. The chain links TRBV27 to TRBJ2-4; D may be TRBD1 (5 bases). Trimming took 3 bases from V and 7 from J, leaving 19 bases between them. Germline V CDR1 and CDR2: MNHEY, SMNVEV (reference sequence). This CDR3 is built from 16 residues. CDR3 in DNA: TGTGCCAGCAGTTTTGGGGCCCATAAGGGGAATAACATTCAGTACTTC. Protein sequence: CASSFGAHKGNNIQYF.

V is TRBV29-1 and J is TRBJ2-1, with D hard to call. The germline gives CDR1 SQVTM, CDR2 ANQGSEA. The CDR3 is 13 residues long. Trimming pared 7 bases from V and 0 bases from J, leaving 10 bases between. CDR3 residues: CSARVGSYNEQFF. Here the CDR3 DNA reads TGCAGCGCACGGGTGGGCTCCTACAATGAGCAGTTCTTC.

The chain is built from TRBV28 and TRBJ1-2, with 9 bases that match TRBD1. Germline trimming cut 6 bases from V and 8 bases from J; bases unmatched to any gene: 10. This CDR3 has 14 residues. The germline V gene has CDR1 MDHEN and CDR2 SYDVKM. The CDR3 loop is CASSPSGQGFGYTF. The CDR3 DNA follows: TGTGCCAGCAGCCCAAGTGGACAGGGGTTCGGCTACACCTTC.

This rearrangement joins TRBV27 to TRBJ2-5; 8 bases line up with TRBD1. The junction had 10 bases not matched to a gene; V was cut back by 5 bases and J by 5 bases. Germline CDR1 and CDR2: MNHEY and SMNVEV (reference sequence). The length of the CDR3 is 15 residues. The CDR3, as DNA: TGTGCCAGCAGTCCTCTCAGGGGGCTGGTTGAGACCCAGTACTTC. As protein: CASSPLRGLVETQYF.